The clone carrying this TCR beta chain was observed once. A much larger clone is a single base away; this may be a read error. It was RNA transcripts that yielded the amplified TCR beta CDR3 regions. Primed by the HTBI set, a first-round RT-PCR was run on the TCR CDR3. TCRdb analysed the multiplex PCR reads with MiXCR anew, one entry per CDR3 protein. This sample has about 660,000 distinct CDR3 sequences, with about 45% found just once. The sample belongs to a study of T cells in Graves' hyperthyroidism and ophthalmopathy. The sequencing input was peripheral blood or thyroid tissue (not recorded which). This sequence was found in an adult man with Graves' disease, either hyperthyroidism or ophthalmopathy (not recorded which).

CDR3 sequence reads: CARSLVGDEQYF. CDR3 coding DNA: TGTGCCAGAAGCTTAGTGGGGGACGAGCAGTACTTC. This chain uses TRBV7-9 with TRBJ2-7; tentatively, D is TRBD1 or TRBD2 (5 bases each). Germline V gene data show CDR1 as SEHNR and CDR2 as FQNEAQ (reference sequence). This CDR3 spans 12 amino acids.